This is a list of T cell receptor beta chains from one sample in a study of blood T cell repertoires in COVID-19. The assay was immunoSEQ multiplex PCR, and TCRdb's table has in-frame clones only and misses some. This sample carries 140,000 or so clones, approximately 86% of them seen once, and the ten largest clones take under 7%. Sample: peripheral blood. The receptor set was obtained from a human donor in a cohort sampled during active COVID-19. Each CDR3 is given with its conserved first and last residue. A D gene is named only where the DNA matches it firmly. The size of a clone is reported for some rows only, either as once, few or many, or as a class for expanded clones.

V	J	D	size	length	CDR3	DNA
TRBV2	TRBJ2-3	NA	once	11	CASIYTDTQYF	TGTGCCAGCATTTACACAGATACGCAGTATTTT
TRBV4-1	TRBJ1-5	NA	NA	15	CASSQSRGGNQPQHF	TGCGCCAGCAGCCAAAGTAGGGGGGGGAATCAGCCCCAGCATTTT
TRBV9	TRBJ2-5	NA	NA	14	CASSVVQRQETQYF	TGTGCCAGCAGCGTAGTACAGCGGCAAGAGACCCAGTACTTC
TRBV27	TRBJ1-2	TRBD1	medium-sized	16	CASSSNRQGLNYGYTF	TGTGCCAGCAGTTCTAATAGACAGGGGCTAAACTATGGCTACACCTTC
TRBV28	TRBJ2-7	TRBD1	NA	14	CASRPGQGFYEQYF	TGTGCCAGCAGGCCGGGACAGGGCTTCTACGAGCAGTACTTC
TRBV5-1	TRBJ2-7	TRBD2	NA	15	CASNPGTSGTYEQYF	TGCGCCAGCAACCCCGGGACTAGCGGTACCTACGAGCAGTACTTC
TRBV3-1/TRBV3-2	TRBJ2-7	TRBD1	NA	14	CASSSRTGAYEQYF	TGTGCCAGCAGCTCGCGGACAGGAGCCTACGAGCAGTACTTC
TRBV9	TRBJ2-1	TRBD2	NA	16	CASSAGLAALYNEQFF	TGTGCCAGCAGCGCGGGGCTAGCGGCTCTTTACAATGAGCAGTTCTTC
TRBV6-6	TRBJ1-2	TRBD1	NA	16	CASSDSRGQGVYGYTF	TGTGCCAGCAGCGACTCAAGGGGACAGGGGGTCTATGGCTACACCTTC
TRBV7-7	TRBJ2-5	NA	NA	13	CASSSRGEETQYF	TGTGCTAGCAGCTCTCGCGGGGAAGAGACCCAGTACTTC
TRBV5-1	TRBJ1-4	TRBD1	NA	14	CASSTGQDNEKLFF	TGCGCCAGCAGCACCGGACAGGATAATGAAAAACTGTTTTTT
TRBV29-1	TRBJ2-4	NA	NA	13	CSVAVGQTNIQYF	TGCAGCGTTGCTGTCGGACAGACAAACATTCAGTACTTC
TRBV27	TRBJ1-5	NA	NA	16	CASSFRRPYSNQPQHF	TGTGCCAGCAGTTTCCGGCGGCCTTATAGCAATCAGCCCCAGCATTTT
TRBV11-2	TRBJ2-1	NA	once	15	CASSFGRGSYNEQFF	TGTGCCAGCAGCTTCGGTCGGGGATCCTACAATGAGCAGTTCTTC
TRBV19	TRBJ2-3	TRBD2	NA	16	CASSSLAAPNTDTQYF	TGTGCCAGTAGTTCTCTAGCGGCCCCGAACACAGATACGCAGTATTTT
TRBV7-3	TRBJ2-2	NA	NA	15	CASSFSSTVTGELFF	TGTGCCAGCAGCTTTTCTAGCACGGTCACCGGGGAGCTGTTTTTT
TRBV28	TRBJ1-6	NA	NA	15	CASSPQVGWDSPLHF	TGTGCCAGCAGTCCACAGGTGGGATGGGATTCACCCCTCCACTTT
TRBV6-5	TRBJ2-5	TRBD2	NA	15	CASTSGSGSGETQYF	TGTGCCAGCACCTCTGGGAGCGGGAGTGGTGAGACCCAGTACTTC
TRBV4-1	TRBJ2-1	NA	NA	12	CASSAPRGRQFF	TGCGCCAGCAGCGCACCCCGGGGTAGGCAGTTCTTC
TRBV21-1	TRBJ2-5	NA	NA	18	CASSKDGVGRGSQETQYF	NA
TRBV27	TRBJ2-5	NA	NA	15	CASSPGVYLQETQYF	TGTGCCAGCAGTCCGGGGGTCTATCTACAAGAGACCCAGTACTTC
TRBV18	TRBJ2-1	TRBD2	NA	15	CASSPPGLAYNEQFF	TGTGCCAGCTCGCCCCCGGGACTAGCCTATAATGAGCAGTTCTTC
TRBV7-9	TRBJ1-3	NA	once	14	CASILRGSGNTIYF	TGTGCCAGCATCCTGAGAGGGTCTGGAAACACCATATATTTT
TRBV9	TRBJ2-1	TRBD2	NA	16	CASSPRTSGPYNEQFF	TGTGCCAGCAGCCCCCGGACTAGCGGACCCTACAATGAGCAGTTCTTC
TRBV4-1	TRBJ2-5	NA	NA	14	CASSQVTGLKTQYF	TGCGCCAGCAGCCAAGTTACAGGGTTGAAGACCCAGTACTTC
TRBV7-8	TRBJ2-7	NA	once	14	CASSSTRHSYEQYF	TGTGCCAGCAGCTCGACTAGGCACTCCTACGAGCAGTACTTC
TRBV30	TRBJ1-4	TRBD1	NA	15	CAWSVGQGGVEKLFF	TGTGCCTGGAGTGTAGGACAGGGTGGTGTCGAAAAACTGTTTTTT